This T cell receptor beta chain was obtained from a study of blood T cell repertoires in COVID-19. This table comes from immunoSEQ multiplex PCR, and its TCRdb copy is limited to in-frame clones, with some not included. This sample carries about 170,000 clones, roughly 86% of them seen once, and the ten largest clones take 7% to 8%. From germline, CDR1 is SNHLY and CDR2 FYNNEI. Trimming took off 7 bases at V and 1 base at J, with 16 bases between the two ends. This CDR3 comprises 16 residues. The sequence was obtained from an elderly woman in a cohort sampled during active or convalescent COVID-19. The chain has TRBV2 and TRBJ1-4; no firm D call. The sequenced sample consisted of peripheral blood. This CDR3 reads CASIKERVETNEKLFF. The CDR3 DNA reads TGTGCCAGCATCAAAGAGAGGGTTGAAACTAATGAAAAACTGTTTTTT.